The following is a TCR beta chain sequence with its context. Profiled with immunoSEQ multiplex PCR; TCRdb holds only in-frame clones, not every one. Here the sample spans some 28,000 clones, about 85% being singletons. The entry originates in a study of blood T cell repertoires in COVID-19. The CDR3 is 16 residues long. The trim removed 7 bases at V and 0 bases at J, leaving 8 bases unmatched. The V gene's germline CDR1 is MGHDK and CDR2 SYGVNS. Sequenced material: peripheral blood. V usage is TRBV25-1 and J usage is TRBJ1-2; 10 nucleotides align to TRBD1. This sequence originates from a human donor in a cohort sampled during active COVID-19. The DNA for the CDR3 is TGTGCCAGCAATGGGGGACAGGGGTTAGCTAACTATGGCTACACCTTC. Translation: CASNGGQGLANYGYTF.